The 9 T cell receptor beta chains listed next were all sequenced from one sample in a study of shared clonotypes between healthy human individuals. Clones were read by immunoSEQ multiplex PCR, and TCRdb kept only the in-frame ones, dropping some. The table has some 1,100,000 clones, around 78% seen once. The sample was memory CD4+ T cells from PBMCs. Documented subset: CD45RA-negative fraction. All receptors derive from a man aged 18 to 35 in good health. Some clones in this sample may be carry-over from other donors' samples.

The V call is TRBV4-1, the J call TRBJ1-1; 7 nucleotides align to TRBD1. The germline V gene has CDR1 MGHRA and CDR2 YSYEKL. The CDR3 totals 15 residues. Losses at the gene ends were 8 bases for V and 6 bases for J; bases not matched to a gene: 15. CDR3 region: CASGGQNAQGAEAFF. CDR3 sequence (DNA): TGCGCCAGCGGGGGACAGAATGCGCAGGGCGCTGAAGCTTTCTTT.

CDR3 residues: CASSLEGTSTDTQYF. CDR3 DNA sequence: TGTGCCAGCAGCTTAGAGGGGACTAGCACAGATACGCAGTATTTT. The chain recombines TRBV7-9 with TRBJ2-3, with a possible D match to TRBD2 (6 bases). Germline V CDR1 and CDR2: SEHNR, FQNEAQ (reference sequence). CDR3 length equals 15 residues. The V and J ends lost 1 base and 0 bases respectively, with 8 bases between them.

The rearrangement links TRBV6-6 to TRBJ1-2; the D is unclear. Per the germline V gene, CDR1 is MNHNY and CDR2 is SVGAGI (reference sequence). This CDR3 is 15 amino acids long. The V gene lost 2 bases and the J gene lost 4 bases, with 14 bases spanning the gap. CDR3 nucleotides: TGTGCCAGCAGTTACGGTCCCGAGGCGGGCTATGGCTACACCTTC. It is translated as CASSYGPEAGYGYTF.

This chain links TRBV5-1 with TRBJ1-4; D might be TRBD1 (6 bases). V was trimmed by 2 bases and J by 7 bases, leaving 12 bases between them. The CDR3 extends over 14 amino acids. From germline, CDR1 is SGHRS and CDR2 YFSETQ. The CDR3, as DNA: TGCGCCAGCAGCTTAGGACAGTCGAGTGAAAAACTGTTTTTT. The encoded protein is CASSLGQSSEKLFF.

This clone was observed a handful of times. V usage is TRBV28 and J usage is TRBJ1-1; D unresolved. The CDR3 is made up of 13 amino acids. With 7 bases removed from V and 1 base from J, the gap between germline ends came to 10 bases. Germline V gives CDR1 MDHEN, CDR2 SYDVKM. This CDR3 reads CASTPPKNTEAFF. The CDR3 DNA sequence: TGTGCCAGCACCCCACCAAAGAACACTGAAGCTTTCTTT.

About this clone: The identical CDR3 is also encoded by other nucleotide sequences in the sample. This CDR3 reads CATSRDTGDGYTF. Written as DNA, the CDR3 is TGTGCCACCAGCAGAGACACAGGGGATGGCTACACCTTC. The chain couples TRBV15 to TRBJ1-2; 7 bases align to TRBD1. The CDR3 has 13 amino acids. Germline V gene data show CDR1 as LNHNV and CDR2 as YYDKDF (reference sequence). Trimming removed 0 bases from V and 6 bases from J; junction bases left unmatched: 1.

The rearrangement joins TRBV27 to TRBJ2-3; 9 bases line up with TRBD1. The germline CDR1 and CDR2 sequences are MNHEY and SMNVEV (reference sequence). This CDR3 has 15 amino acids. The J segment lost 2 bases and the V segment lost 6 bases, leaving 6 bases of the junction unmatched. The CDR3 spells CASRDRGAATDTQYF. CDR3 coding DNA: TGTGCCAGCAGGGACAGGGGCGCGGCCACAGATACGCAGTATTTT.

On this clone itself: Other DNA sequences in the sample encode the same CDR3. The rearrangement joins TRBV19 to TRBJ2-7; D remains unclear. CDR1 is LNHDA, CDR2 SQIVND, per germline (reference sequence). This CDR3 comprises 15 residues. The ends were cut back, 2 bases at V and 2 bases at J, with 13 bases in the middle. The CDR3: CASSISPGEAYEQYF. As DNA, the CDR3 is TGTGCCAGTAGTATATCCCCTGGGGAAGCCTACGAGCAGTACTTC.

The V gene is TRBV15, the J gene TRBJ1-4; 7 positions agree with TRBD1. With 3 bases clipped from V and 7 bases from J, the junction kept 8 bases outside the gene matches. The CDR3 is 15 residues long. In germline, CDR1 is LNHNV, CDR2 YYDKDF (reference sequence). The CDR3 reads CATSSGTAFFEKLFF. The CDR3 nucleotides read TGTGCCACCAGCAGTGGGACAGCGTTCTTTGAAAAACTGTTTTTT. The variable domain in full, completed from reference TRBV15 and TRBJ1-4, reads DAMVIQNPRYQVTQFGKPVTLSCSQTLNHNVMYWYQQKSSQAPKLLFHYYDKDFNNEADTPDNFQSRRPNTSFCFLDIRSPGLGDTAMYLCATSSGTAFFEKLFFGSGTQLSVL.